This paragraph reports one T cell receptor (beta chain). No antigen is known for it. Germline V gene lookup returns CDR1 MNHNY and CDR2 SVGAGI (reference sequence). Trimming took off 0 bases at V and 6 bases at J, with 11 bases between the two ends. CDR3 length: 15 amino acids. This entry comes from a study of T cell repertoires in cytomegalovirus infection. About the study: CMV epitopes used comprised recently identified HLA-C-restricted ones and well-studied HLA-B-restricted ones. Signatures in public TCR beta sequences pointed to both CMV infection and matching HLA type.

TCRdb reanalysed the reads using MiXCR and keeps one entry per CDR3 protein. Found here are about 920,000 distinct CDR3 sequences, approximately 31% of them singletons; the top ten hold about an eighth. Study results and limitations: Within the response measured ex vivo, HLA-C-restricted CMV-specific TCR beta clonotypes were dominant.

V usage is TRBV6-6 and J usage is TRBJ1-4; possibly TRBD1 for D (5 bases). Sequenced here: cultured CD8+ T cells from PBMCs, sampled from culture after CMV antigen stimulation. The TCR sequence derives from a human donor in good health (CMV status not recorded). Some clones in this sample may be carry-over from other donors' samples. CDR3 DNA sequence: TGTGCCAGCAGTTACTCGAGGGGAGACGATGAAAAACTGTTTTTT. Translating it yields CASSYSRGDDEKLFF.